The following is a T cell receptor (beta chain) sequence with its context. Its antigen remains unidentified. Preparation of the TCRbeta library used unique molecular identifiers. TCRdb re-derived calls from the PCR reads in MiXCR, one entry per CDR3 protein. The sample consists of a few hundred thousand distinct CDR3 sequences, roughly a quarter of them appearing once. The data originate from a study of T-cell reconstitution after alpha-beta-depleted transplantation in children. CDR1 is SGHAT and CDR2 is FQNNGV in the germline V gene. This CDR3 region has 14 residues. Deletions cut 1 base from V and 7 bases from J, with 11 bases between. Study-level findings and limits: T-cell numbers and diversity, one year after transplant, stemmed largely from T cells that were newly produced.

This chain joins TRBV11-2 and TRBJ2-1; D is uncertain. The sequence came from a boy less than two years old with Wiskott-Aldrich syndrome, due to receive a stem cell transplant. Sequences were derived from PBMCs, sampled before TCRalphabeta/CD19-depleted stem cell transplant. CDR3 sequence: CASSLGTLNNEQFF. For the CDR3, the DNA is TGTGCCAGCAGCTTAGGGACGCTAAATAATGAGCAGTTCTTC.